The 10 T cell receptor beta chains reported below all come from one sample, sequenced in a study of human T cells and chemical hapten exposure. Noted time point: pre-sensitization, week 0. Treatment here: therapeutic diphenylcyclopropenone sensitization with weekly scalp DPC. TCRdb re-called the RACE reads through MiXCR, storing one row per CDR3 protein. There are around 300,000 distinct CDR3 sequences in the sample; about 5% occur only once, and roughly 8.2% lies in the top ten. Sequenced here: whole blood, sampled in connection with sensitization to the hapten diphenylcyclopropenone (DPC). These receptors all stem from a woman under 30 with alopecia areata. Some clones in this sample may be carry-over from other donors' samples.

This clonotype was detected many times. This chain uses TRBV5-6 with TRBJ2-7; tentative D call: TRBD2 (5 bases). This CDR3 is built from 13 residues. The germline CDR1 and CDR2 sequences are SGHDT and YYEEEE. Trimming cost V 2 bases and J 6 bases, with 12 bases left between them. For the CDR3, the DNA is TGTGCCAGCAGCTTAACGACTACAAGCGAGCAGTACTTC. It translates to CASSLTTTSEQYF.

This clonotype was seen only a few times. The V and J genes are TRBV6-6 and TRBJ2-3; 11 bases fit TRBD2. CDR1 MNHNY and CDR2 SVGAGI come from the germline V gene (reference sequence). This CDR3 has 18 residues. V dropped 0 bases and J dropped 4; count of bases not matched to a gene: 9. As DNA, the CDR3 is TGTGCCAGCAGTTACTCTAGCGGGAGGGCAGTCAGGGCAGATACGCAGTATTTT. Its protein product is CASSYSSGRAVRADTQYF.

This clonotype was recorded at least ten times. The V gene is TRBV20-1, the J gene TRBJ2-7, with a tentative D call TRBD1 (5 bases). The germline CDR1 and CDR2 sequences are DFQATT and SNEGSKA (reference sequence). The CDR3 runs to 14 residues. V shed 1 base and J shed 5 bases, with 15 bases lying between them. In DNA form, the CDR3 reads TGCAGTGCTAGAGTACGGACCTTACAGGACGAGCAGTACTTC. It yields the protein CSARVRTLQDEQYF.

This clonotype was found a few times. The chain joins TRBV7-2 to TRBJ2-7; no clear D. Trimming cost V 4 bases and J 7 bases, with 11 bases left between them. The germline V gene encodes CDR1 SGHTA and CDR2 FQGNSA. The CDR3 length is 12 residues. For the CDR3, the DNA is TGTGCCAGCAGCTCGACTCCAGCGGAGCAGTACTTC. It translates to CASSSTPAEQYF.

Only a few counts were recorded for this clonotype. This chain joins TRBV2 and TRBJ2-1; TRBD1 aligns across 8 bases. This CDR3 contains 12 residues. V gave up 5 bases and J gave up 10 bases; unmatched junction bases: 4. The germline V gene has CDR1 SNHLY and CDR2 FYNNEI. The chain's CDR3 is CASSLDRGEQFF. CDR3 sequence (DNA): TGTGCCAGCAGTTTAGACAGGGGCGAGCAGTTCTTC.

This clonotype was found many times. The chain recombines TRBV29-1 with TRBJ2-6; D gene ambiguous. Germline CDR1 reads SQVTM; CDR2 reads ANQGSEA. CDR3 length equals 16 residues. Trimming removed 0 bases from V and 0 bases from J, with 9 bases in between. Here the CDR3 reads CSVEELEISGANVLTF. The DNA for the CDR3 is TGCAGCGTTGAAGAACTTGAAATCTCTGGGGCCAACGTCCTGACTTTC.

This clonotype has a handful of counts. The gene calls are TRBV20-1 and TRBJ1-2; 9 bases align to TRBD1. J gave up 2 bases and V 6 bases, and 4 bases lay outside the gene matches. From germline, CDR1 is DFQATT and CDR2 SNEGSKA (reference sequence). The CDR3 has 13 residues. The CDR3 nucleotides are TGCAGTGCGCCGGACAGGGGCAACTATGGCTACACCTTC. As protein: CSAPDRGNYGYTF.

This clonotype has more than one count but fewer than ten. The chain recombines TRBV7-9 with TRBJ2-2; TRBD1 matches 8 bases. The V gene's germline CDR1 is SEHNR and CDR2 FQNEAQ (reference sequence). V lost 5 bases and J lost 4; bases outside the gene matches: 6. There are 15 residues in the CDR3. DNA of the CDR3: TGTGCCAGCAGCGAAGAAACAGGGGGCACCGGGGAGCTGTTTTTT. This gives the protein CASSEETGGTGELFF.

This clonotype was observed a handful of times. This sequence joins TRBV5-4 and TRBJ2-6; D gene ambiguous. Trimming removed 0 bases from V and 1 base from J, with 8 bases in between. CDR1 is SGHNT, CDR2 YYREEE, per germline (reference sequence). The CDR3 loop spans 16 amino acids. Here the CDR3 DNA reads TGTGCCAGCAGCTTGGATTCCGGGTCTGGGGCCAACGTCCTGACTTTC. Residues: CASSLDSGSGANVLTF.

This clonotype was seen a few times. The chain has TRBV7-3 and TRBJ1-5; no clear D gene. From germline, CDR1 is SGHTA and CDR2 FQGTGA. There are 13 residues in the CDR3. Trimming stripped 0 bases from V and 7 bases from J, with 7 bases between. The CDR3 coding sequence is TGTGCCAGCAGCTTAACGCTGGAGCAGCCCCAGCATTTT. Translated, it gives CASSLTLEQPQHF.